This TCR beta chain is from a study of blood T cell repertoires in COVID-19. Study-level information: The United States, Italy and Spain provided the acute and convalescent COVID-19 samples. From T cells, B-cell-depleted T cells, or PBMCs came the material, which was cDNA or gDNA.

Authors' methods: From reference gene primer amplification, estimates of nucleated cell counts were derived. Here immunoSEQ multiplex PCR was the method, and the copy in TCRdb shows in-frame clones only, minus some. From that table come the V and J calls and clone size; the DNA was used to work out D and trimming. The sample has around 150,000 clones; about four fifths are singletons. The CDR3 runs 13 residues. Germline V gene data show CDR1 as KGHSH and CDR2 as LQKENI. V was pared by 3 bases and J by 5 bases, with 10 bases between. The sequence was obtained from a man between 60 and 70 years old with active or convalescent COVID-19. Sequencing was performed on peripheral blood. The V call is TRBV18, the J call TRBJ2-5; D may be TRBD1 (5 bases). The CDR3 protein is CASSPWQGETQYF. The CDR3 DNA is TGTGCCAGCTCACCTTGGCAGGGCGAGACCCAGTACTTC.